These T cell receptor beta chains were read from a single sample in a study of vaccination effects on CD4 cells after COVID-19. The method was immunoSEQ multiplex PCR; TCRdb's version includes in-frame clones alone and lacks a portion of them. The repertoire consists of about 64,000 clones, with roughly three quarters occurring once and the leading ten covering just under 2%. The antigens of these receptors remain unknown. Here the sequenced sample was CD4+ T cells from PBMCs cultured with HCoV-OC43 spike peptides, taken after COVID-19 vaccination. These receptors were collected from a human donor who received a COVID-19 vaccine. Both conserved end residues are part of each CDR3. The order of the fields is V gene, clone size, J gene, D gene, CDR3 protein, CDR3 DNA. The D gene is left open where the match is weak. Clone size, where shown, is once, few, many, or a class for clones that have expanded.

TRBV10-2	.	TRBJ2-2	TRBD2	CASRSSGGVGELFF	TGCGCCAGCAGGAGTAGCGGGGGGGTCGGGGAGCTGTTTTTT
TRBV5-6	.	TRBJ1-6	.	CASSRAASYNSPLHF	TGTGCCAGCAGCCGAGCCGCCAGCTATAATTCACCCCTCCACTTT
TRBV4-3	once	TRBJ1-2	.	CASSQAESYGYTF	TGCGCCAGCAGCCAAGCAGAGTCCTATGGCTACACCTTC
TRBV3-1/TRBV3-2	.	TRBJ2-3	TRBD1	CASSQGVQGARNF	TGTGCCAGCAGCCAAGGGGTTCAGGGGGCAAGGAATTTT
TRBV7-9	few	TRBJ1-1	.	CASSFQVNTEAFF	TGTGCCAGCAGCTTTCAGGTGAACACTGAAGCTTTCTTT
TRBV6-4	.	TRBJ1-1	.	CASRDTNRVAEAFF	TGTGCCAGCAGAGACACGAACAGGGTGGCTGAAGCTTTCTTT
TRBV4-2	.	TRBJ2-5	TRBD2	CASSRSGTSGGAYQETQYF	TGTGCCAGCAGCCGCTCCGGGACTAGCGGGGGGGCGTACCAAGAGACCCAGTACTTC
TRBV6-5	.	TRBJ2-1	TRBD1	CASSSDRGASNEQFF	TGTGCCAGCAGTTCTGACAGGGGGGCGAGTAATGAGCAGTTCTTC
TRBV5-6	.	TRBJ2-5	TRBD1	CASKDRVYETQYF	TGTGCCAGTAAGGACAGGGTGTACGAGACCCAGTACTTC
TRBV19	.	TRBJ1-1	TRBD1	CASRRGDSMNTEAFF	TGTGCCAGCAGACGGGGGGACAGTATGAACACTGAAGCTTTCTTT
TRBV19	.	TRBJ1-4	.	CASSMKNRLDEKLFF	TGTGCCAGTAGTATGAAGAACCGTTTGGATGAAAAACTGTTTTTT
TRBV27	.	TRBJ1-2	TRBD1	CASSLRVQGGANYGYTF	TGTGCCAGCAGTTTAAGGGTGCAGGGGGGGGCTAACTATGGCTACACCTTC
TRBV6-1	.	TRBJ1-2	.	CASSDNSKGGYGYTF	TGTGCCAGCAGTGACAACAGCAAAGGGGGCTATGGCTACACCTTC
TRBV6-2/TRBV6-3	.	TRBJ2-5	TRBD2	CASSSAQRGAQETQYF	TGTGCCAGCAGTTCGGCGCAGCGGGGGGCCCAAGAGACCCAGTACTTC
TRBV12-5	once	TRBJ2-1	TRBD2	CASGLKGLAGDKNEQFF	TGTGCTAGTGGTTTGAAGGGACTAGCGGGGGACAAAAATGAGCAGTTCTTC
TRBV19	.	TRBJ2-2	.	CASSILPPGFNTGELFF	TGTGCCAGTAGTATTCTCCCCCCTGGCTTTAACACCGGGGAGCTGTTTTTT
TRBV6-5	.	TRBJ2-4	.	CASSYSTAAKNIQYF	TGTGCCAGCAGTTACTCTACAGCGGCCAAAAACATTCAGTACTTC
TRBV18	.	TRBJ1-2	.	CASSPSALMGLYGYTF	TGTGCCAGCTCACCTTCGGCCCTCATGGGGCTCTATGGCTACACCTTC
TRBV7-6	.	TRBJ2-5	TRBD1	CASSLNRGETQYF	TGTGCCAGCAGCTTAAACAGGGGGGAGACCCAGTACTTC
TRBV2	.	TRBJ1-6	TRBD1	CASTRDSGSNSPLHF	TGTGCCAGCACTAGGGACAGCGGATCTAATTCACCCCTCCACTTT
TRBV6-1	.	TRBJ2-2	.	CASSVTPGGLLSGTGELFF	TGTGCCAGCAGTGTAACCCCTGGGGGTTTGCTATCTGGCACCGGGGAGCTGTTTTTT
TRBV9	.	TRBJ2-3	.	CASSLSPKSTDTQYF	TGTGCCAGCAGCCTCTCCCCAAAAAGCACAGATACGCAGTATTTT
TRBV9	.	TRBJ2-6	TRBD1	CASSPSGGLWGANVLTF	TGTGCCAGCAGCCCCTCAGGGGGCCTATGGGGGGCCAACGTCCTGACTTTC
TRBV7-3	.	TRBJ1-1	TRBD1	CASSSEGQDYTNTEAFF	TGTGCCAGCAGCTCAGAGGGACAGGACTATACGAACACTGAAGCTTTCTTT
TRBV9	.	TRBJ2-5	TRBD2	CASSGAGEMETQYF	TGTGCCAGCAGCGGCGCGGGGGAGATGGAGACCCAGTACTTC
TRBV19	.	TRBJ2-3	.	CASSWGTDTQYF	TGTGCCAGTTCCTGGGGCACAGATACGCAGTATTTT
TRBV11-1	.	TRBJ1-1	TRBD1	CASSSSNRGNTEAFF	TGTGCCAGCAGCTCCTCCAACAGGGGGAACACTGAAGCTTTCTTT
TRBV18	.	TRBJ2-5	TRBD1	CASSNTGAETQYF	TGTGCCAGCTCAAATACAGGGGCGGAGACCCAGTACTTC